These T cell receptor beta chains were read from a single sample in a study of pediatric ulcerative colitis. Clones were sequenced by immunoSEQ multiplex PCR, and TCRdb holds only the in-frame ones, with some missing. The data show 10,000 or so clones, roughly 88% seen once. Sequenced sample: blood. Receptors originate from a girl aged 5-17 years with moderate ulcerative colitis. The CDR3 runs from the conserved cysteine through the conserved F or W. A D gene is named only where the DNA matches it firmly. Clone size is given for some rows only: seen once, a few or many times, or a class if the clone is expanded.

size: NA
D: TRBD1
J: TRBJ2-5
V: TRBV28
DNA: TGTGCCAGCAACAGGGGGCGTGAGGAGACCCAGTACTTC
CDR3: CASNRGREETQYF

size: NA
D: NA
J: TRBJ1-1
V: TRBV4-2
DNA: TGTGCCAGCAGCTCAGGACAGCGAAACACTGAAGCTTTCTTT
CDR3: CASSSGQRNTEAFF

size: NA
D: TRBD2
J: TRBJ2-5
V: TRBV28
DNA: TGTGCCAGCAGCAGACAACTAGCGGAGCAAGAGACCCAGTACTTC
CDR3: CASSRQLAEQETQYF

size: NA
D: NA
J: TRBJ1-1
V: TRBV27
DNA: TGTGCCAGCTCCCCCACGGAAATGAACACTGAAGCTTTCTTT
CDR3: CASSPTEMNTEAFF

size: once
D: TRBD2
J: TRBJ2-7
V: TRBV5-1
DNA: TGCGCCAGCAGCTCCCCCGGGGGGGAACGGTACGAGCAGTACTTC
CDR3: CASSSPGGERYEQYF

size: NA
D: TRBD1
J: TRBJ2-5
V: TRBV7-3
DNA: TGTGCCAGCAGCTCCACAGGGGGCTCGGAGACCCAGTACTTC
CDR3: CASSSTGGSETQYF

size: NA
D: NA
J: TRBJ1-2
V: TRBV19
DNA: TGTGCCAGTAGTATTCCAGGGGACTATGGCTACACCTTC
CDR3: CASSIPGDYGYTF

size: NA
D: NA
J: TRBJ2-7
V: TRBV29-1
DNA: TGCAGCGTTGAAATCCCGGCGGCCGAGCAGTACTTC
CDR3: CSVEIPAAEQYF

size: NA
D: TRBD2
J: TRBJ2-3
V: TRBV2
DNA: TGTGCCAGCAGTGAAACGGGGACTAGCGAGACCCATAGCACAGATACGCAGTATTTT
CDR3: CASSETGTSETHSTDTQYF

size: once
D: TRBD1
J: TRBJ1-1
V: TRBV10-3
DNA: TGTGCCATCAGCGACGGACAGGGGGATGTCACTGAAGCTTTCTTT
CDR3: CAISDGQGDVTEAFF

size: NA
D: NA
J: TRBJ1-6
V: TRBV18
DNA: TGTGCCAGCTCACCACGGAGCTCCTATAATTCACCCCTCCACTTT
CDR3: CASSPRSSYNSPLHF

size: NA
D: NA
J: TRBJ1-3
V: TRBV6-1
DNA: TGTGCCAGCAGTGCAGGGCCCGCCTCTGGAAACACCATATATTTT
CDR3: CASSAGPASGNTIYF

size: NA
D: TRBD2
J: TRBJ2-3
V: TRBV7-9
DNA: TGTGCCAGCAGCGGGACTAGCTTACACCATGAGGGCACAGATACGCAGTATTTT
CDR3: CASSGTSLHHEGTDTQYF

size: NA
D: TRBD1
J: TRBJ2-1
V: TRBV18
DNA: TGTGCCAGCTCGACAGACCGGGACAGGGGCGCCCAACCCTCCTACAATGAGCAGTTCTTC
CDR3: CASSTDRDRGAQPSYNEQFF

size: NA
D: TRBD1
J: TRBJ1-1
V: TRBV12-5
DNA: TGTGCTAGTGCCTACGCAGGGGGCACTGAAGCTTTCTTT
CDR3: CASAYAGGTEAFF